This T cell receptor beta chain was profiled in a study of vaccination effects on CD4 cells after COVID-19. Sequencing was preceded by expansion of antigen-specific CD4+ T cells with viral peptide pools in the ViraFEST assay. The culture ran for approximately 10 days before CD4+ T cells were isolated. Participants were vaccinated with two doses of either the BNT162b2 or mRNA-1273 vaccine. Previously uninfected by SARS-CoV-2, the vaccine recipients also showed negative nucleocapsid antibodies. Germline V gene data show CDR1 as SGHRS and CDR2 as YFSETQ. The CDR3 is made up of 15 amino acids. Trimming removed 5 bases from V and 8 bases from J; junction bases left unmatched: 12. This clone has more than one count but fewer than ten. The antigen remains undetermined. TCRdb's table, derived via immunoSEQ multiplex PCR, lists solely in-frame clones and lacks some. Among approximately 26,000 clones listed, around 70% were seen once.

This clonotype originated in a human donor who received a COVID-19 vaccine. V gene TRBV5-1 combines with J gene TRBJ2-2; 7 bases fit TRBD1. The sample consisted of CD4+ T cells from PBMCs cultured with SARS-CoV-2 spike peptides, taken after COVID-19 vaccination. The CDR3 reads CASRQRTGTEGELFF. CDR3 coding DNA: TGCGCCAGCAGACAGAGGACAGGAACGGAGGGGGAGCTGTTTTTT.